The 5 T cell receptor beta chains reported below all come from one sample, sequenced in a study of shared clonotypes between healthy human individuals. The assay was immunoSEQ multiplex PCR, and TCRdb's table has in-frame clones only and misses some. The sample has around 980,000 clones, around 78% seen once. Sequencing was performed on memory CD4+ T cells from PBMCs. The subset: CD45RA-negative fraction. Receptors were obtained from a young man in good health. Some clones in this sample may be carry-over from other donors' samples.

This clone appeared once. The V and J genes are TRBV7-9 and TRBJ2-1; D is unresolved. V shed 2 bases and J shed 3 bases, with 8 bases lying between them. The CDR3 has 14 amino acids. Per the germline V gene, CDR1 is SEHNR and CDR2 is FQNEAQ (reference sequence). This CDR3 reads CASSLSASYNEQFF. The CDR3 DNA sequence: TGTGCCAGCAGCTTATCTGCTAGCTACAATGAGCAGTTCTTC.

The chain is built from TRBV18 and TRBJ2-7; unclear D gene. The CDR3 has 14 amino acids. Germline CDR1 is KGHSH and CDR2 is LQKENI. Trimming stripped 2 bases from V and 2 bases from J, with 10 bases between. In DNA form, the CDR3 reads TGTGCCAGCTCACCATCGGCAGTGGCCTACGAGCAGTACTTC. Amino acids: CASSPSAVAYEQYF.

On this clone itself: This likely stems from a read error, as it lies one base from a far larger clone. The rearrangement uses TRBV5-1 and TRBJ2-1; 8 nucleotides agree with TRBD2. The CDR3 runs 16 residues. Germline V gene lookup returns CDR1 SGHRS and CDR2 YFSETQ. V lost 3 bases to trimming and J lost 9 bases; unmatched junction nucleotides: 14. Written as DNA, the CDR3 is TGCGCCAGCAGCTATACAGGAAGCGGGAGTGGGAGTGAGCAGTTCTTC. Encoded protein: CASSYTGSGSGSEQFF.

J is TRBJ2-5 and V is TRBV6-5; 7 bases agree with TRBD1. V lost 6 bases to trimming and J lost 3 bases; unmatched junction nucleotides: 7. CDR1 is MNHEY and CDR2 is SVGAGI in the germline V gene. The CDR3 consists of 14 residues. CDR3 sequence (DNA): TGTGCCAGCAGCCCACCCGGACAGGAAGAGACCCAGTACTTC. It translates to CASSPPGQEETQYF.

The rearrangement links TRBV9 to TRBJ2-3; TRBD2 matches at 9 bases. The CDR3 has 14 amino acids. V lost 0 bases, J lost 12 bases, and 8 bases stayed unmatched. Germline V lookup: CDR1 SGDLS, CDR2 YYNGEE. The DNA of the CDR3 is TGTGCCAGCAGCGTAGAGGCTAGCGGGACCCGTCAGTATTTT. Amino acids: CASSVEASGTRQYF.